What follows are 20 T cell receptor beta chains derived from one specimen sequenced in a study of T cell repertoires in cytomegalovirus infection. MiXCR was run by TCRdb on the reads, yielding one entry per CDR3 protein. Of 750,000 to 950,000 distinct CDR3 sequences listed, under 35% were seen once; the top ten hold under 15%. For these TCRs, the target antigens are not known. This sample comprised cultured CD8+ T cells from PBMCs, obtained from culture after CMV antigen stimulation. These receptor sequences come from a human donor in good health (CMV status not recorded). Some clones in this sample may be carry-over from other donors' samples.

This chain uses TRBV2 with TRBJ2-6, with TRBD1 as a possible D gene (6 bases). CDR3 length: 17 residues. From germline, CDR1 is SNHLY and CDR2 FYNNEI. The V end lost 8 bases, the J end lost 0 bases, and 17 bases lay between the germline ends. The chain's CDR3 is CASAPGTIFSGANVLTF. The CDR3 DNA follows: TGTGCCAGCGCACCCGGGACAATCTTCTCTGGGGCCAACGTCCTGACTTTC.

DNA for the CDR3: TGTGCCATCCACTCAGGGAGCTCCTACAATGAGCAGTTCTTC. This encodes CAIHSGSSYNEQFF. The V call is TRBV10-3, the J call TRBJ2-1; D could derive from TRBD1 or TRBD2 (5 bases each). V lost 8 bases, J lost 0 bases, and 11 bases lay in between. This CDR3 comprises 14 residues. Per the germline V gene, CDR1 is ENHRY and CDR2 is SYGVKD.

This clonotype was detected many times. The chain employs TRBV12-3 or TRBV12-4 and TRBJ1-2, with D unclear. This CDR3 has 13 residues. Trimming left V 6 bases short and J 8 bases short, with 16 bases between. This CDR3 reads CASSSGSVSGYTF. DNA of the CDR3: TGTGCCAGCAGCTCCGGGTCTGTAAGCGGCTACACCTTC.

The CDR3 nucleotides read TGTGCCAGCAGTTACTCTAGGTCTAGCGGGGGCGGTGAGCAGTTCTTC. This gives the protein CASSYSRSSGGGEQFF. The V call is TRBV6-5, the J call TRBJ2-1; TRBD2 matches 10 bases. The CDR3 is 16 residues long. The junction had 8 bases not matched to a gene; V was cut back by 0 bases and J by 9 bases. Germline lookup yields CDR1 MNHEY and CDR2 SVGAGI.

V is TRBV12-3 or TRBV12-4 and J is TRBJ1-4; D possibly corresponds to TRBD1 (5 bases). The CDR3 runs to 13 residues. Trimming stripped 7 bases from V and 8 bases from J, with 14 bases between. The chain's CDR3 is CASMEGTVEKLFF. The CDR3 nucleotides are TGTGCCAGCATGGAGGGGACTGTGGAAAAACTGTTTTTT.

The V gene is TRBV29-1, the J gene TRBJ2-7, with 7 bases identical to TRBD2. Trimming removed 4 bases from V and 0 bases from J; junction bases left unmatched: 6. Germline V gives CDR1 SQVTM, CDR2 ANQGSEA. This CDR3 comprises 14 residues. CDR3 in amino acids: CSVGAGDLSYEQYF. The CDR3 nucleotides read TGCAGCGTTGGCGCGGGGGACCTCTCCTACGAGCAGTACTTC.

V is TRBV7-3 and J is TRBJ1-1; possibly TRBD1 for D (6 bases). V was pared by 2 bases and J by 4 bases, with 17 bases between. Looked up from germline, CDR1 is SGHTA and CDR2 is FQGTGA. This CDR3 has 16 residues. CDR3 sequence (DNA): TGTGCCAGCAGCTTACCTCGGGGGAAGGGGGTCACTGAAGCTTTCTTT. Residues: CASSLPRGKGVTEAFF.

A word on this clonotype: This could be a read error, since a much larger clone is one nucleotide away. The chain joins TRBV7-6 to TRBJ2-3, with unresolved D. V lost 7 bases, J lost 0 bases, and 14 bases lay in between. Per germline, CDR1 SGHVS and CDR2 FNYEAQ. The CDR3 covers 15 residues. The CDR3 here is CASNELGPSTDTQYF. DNA of the CDR3: TGTGCCAGCAATGAATTAGGTCCTAGCACAGATACGCAGTATTTT.

The chain employs TRBV7-2 and TRBJ2-1; 8 bases are a match to TRBD1. Germline-derived CDR1 and CDR2 are SGHTA and FQGNSA. V trimming: 8 bases; J trimming: 4 bases; junction bases outside the gene matches: 1. CDR3 length: 12 residues. The CDR3 DNA reads TGTGCCAGCTGGGACAGGTACAATGAGCAGTTCTTC. Translating it yields CASWDRYNEQFF.

This clonotype was seen a few times. The chain joins TRBV11-3 to TRBJ1-5, with 8 bases fitting TRBD1. V lost 5 bases and J lost 0; bases outside the gene matches: 12. Germline CDR1 is SGHNT and CDR2 is YENEEA. The CDR3 is 18 residues long. The CDR3 region is CASSPDRGPTNSNQPQHF. The CDR3 DNA reads TGTGCCAGCAGCCCCGACAGGGGTCCTACTAATAGCAATCAGCCCCAGCATTTT.

This clonotype showed up just a few times. The chain recombines TRBV5-1 with TRBJ2-7, with 8 positions matching TRBD1. CDR1 and CDR2 from the germline V gene are SGHRS and YFSETQ. The CDR3 spans 14 residues. The trim removed 6 bases at V and 4 bases at J, leaving 9 bases unmatched. CDR3 coding DNA: TGCGCCAGCACAAGGACAGGGCCGTCTTACGAGCAGTACTTC. Its protein is CASTRTGPSYEQYF.

This clonotype appeared a few times. The chain carries TRBV7-6 and TRBJ2-3, with 8 positions matching TRBD2. With V trimmed by 1 base and J by 4 bases, 7 bases remained unmatched. Germline V gene sequence: CDR1 SGHVS, CDR2 FNYEAQ. The CDR3 totals 16 residues. The CDR3 is CASSLELAGRSDTQYF. The CDR3 nucleotides read TGTGCCAGCAGCTTAGAGCTAGCGGGCCGGTCAGATACGCAGTATTTT.

This clonotype was detected many times. The V call is TRBV7-9, the J call TRBJ2-2, with D maybe TRBD1 (6 bases). V lost 2 bases, J lost 4 bases, and 23 bases lay in between. The CDR3 totals 19 residues. CDR1 SEHNR and CDR2 FQNEAQ come from the germline V gene (reference sequence). CDR3 in amino acids: CASSLHQGRTGQTTGELFF. CDR3 DNA sequence: TGTGCCAGCAGCTTACATCAAGGTCGAACCGGACAGACCACCGGGGAGCTGTTTTTT.

V is TRBV6-1 and J is TRBJ2-1; tentative D call: TRBD1 (5 bases). Trimming removed 4 bases from V and 8 bases from J, with 15 bases in between. CDR1 and CDR2 from the germline V gene are MNHNS and SASEGT. This CDR3 is 14 amino acids long. CDR3 coding DNA: TGTGCCAGCAGTGTAGGGGCTGCCCTGCATGAGCAGTTCTTC. Translating gives CASSVGAALHEQFF.

In this sample, this clonotype turned up many times. The CDR3 nucleotides read TGTGCCAGCAGTCCCGGGACAGGGAATCAGCCCCAGCATTTT. Translation: CASSPGTGNQPQHF. The chain combines TRBV27 with TRBJ1-5; 9 positions match TRBD1. CDR3 length equals 14 residues. Germline V gene sequence: CDR1 MNHEY, CDR2 SMNVEV (reference sequence). With 5 bases clipped from V and 4 bases from J, the junction kept 3 bases outside the gene matches.

In the case of this clonotype: A much larger clone differs from this one at a single base, so this may be a read error. The J gene is TRBJ1-1, the V gene TRBV7-6; tentatively, D is TRBD1 (5 bases). The CDR3 consists of 14 residues. The germline V gene has CDR1 SGHVS and CDR2 FNYEAQ. Deletions cut 7 bases from V and 7 bases from J, with 19 bases between. CDR3 nucleotide sequence: TGTGCCAGCATCTGGCGGGGCCACGATGGTGAAGCTTTCTTT. This encodes CASIWRGHDGEAFF.

This chain joins TRBV20-1 and TRBJ1-6; no clear D gene. The V end was cut by 4 bases, the J end by 7 bases, with 14 bases between. Germline assignment: CDR1 DFQATT and CDR2 SNEGSKA (reference sequence). CDR3 length: 14 residues. The CDR3 is CSATPGEGNSPLHF. DNA of the CDR3: TGCAGTGCTACCCCCGGGGAAGGAAATTCACCCCTCCACTTT.

V usage is TRBV11-2 and J usage is TRBJ1-1; 8 nucleotides align to TRBD1. Per germline, CDR1 SGHAT and CDR2 FQNNGV. V was pared by 5 bases and J by 0 bases, with 11 bases of the junction left unmatched. The CDR3 extends over 17 amino acids. The CDR3 sequence: CASSPWDRQVLNTEAFF. CDR3 DNA: TGTGCCAGCAGCCCATGGGACAGGCAAGTCCTGAACACTGAAGCTTTCTTT.

This clonotype turned up a few times. The chain carries TRBV10-3 and TRBJ2-1; D gene unclear. Germline values: CDR1 ENHRY, CDR2 SYGVKD. V was trimmed by 3 bases and J by 3 bases, leaving 12 bases between them. The CDR3 runs 15 residues. In DNA, the CDR3 is TGTGCCATCAGTGATGGGTATCAGAGCTACAATGAGCAGTTCTTC. The encoded protein is CAISDGYQSYNEQFF.

This clonotype was picked up one time. J is TRBJ1-1 and V is TRBV6-6, with 8 bases fitting TRBD1. The CDR3 sequence is 16 residues long. V trimming: 5 bases; J trimming: 5 bases; junction bases outside the gene matches: 13. Germline lookup yields CDR1 MNHNY and CDR2 SVGAGI (reference sequence). In DNA form, the CDR3 reads TGTGCCAGCAGTCGATTCAACACAGGGGGAGGTACTGAAGCTTTCTTT. Translation gives CASSRFNTGGGTEAFF.